This paragraph reports one T cell receptor (beta chain). Its specificity is not known. The data are from a study of cytomegalovirus exposure and HLA in healthy donors. Though probably carrying unrecorded immune exposures, donors were nominally healthy at sampling. The germline V gene encodes CDR1 SGHAT and CDR2 FQNNGV. CDR3 size: 14 residues. V dropped 3 bases and J dropped 4; count of bases not matched to a gene: 4. Primers for the PCR totalled 60 Vbeta and 13 Jbeta. TCRdb keeps only in-frame clones here, not all; method: immunoSEQ multiplex PCR. The sample consists of 140,000 to 150,000 clones, around three quarters of them appearing once. Findings and limits, study-wide: When the data were analyzed later, several of the most significant clusters appeared to be linked to common viral pathogens. Among TCR beta chains of equal frequency, HLA-associated ones were more clonally expanded in a later analysis.

Sequences were obtained from PBMCs. The chain couples TRBV11-2 to TRBJ2-3; 7 bases line up with TRBD2. The clonotype originates from a woman aged 40 to 50 in good health and CMV-seronegative. CDR3 residues: CASSFGGSADTQYF. In nucleotides, the CDR3 is TGTGCCAGCAGCTTCGGGGGGAGCGCAGATACGCAGTATTTT.